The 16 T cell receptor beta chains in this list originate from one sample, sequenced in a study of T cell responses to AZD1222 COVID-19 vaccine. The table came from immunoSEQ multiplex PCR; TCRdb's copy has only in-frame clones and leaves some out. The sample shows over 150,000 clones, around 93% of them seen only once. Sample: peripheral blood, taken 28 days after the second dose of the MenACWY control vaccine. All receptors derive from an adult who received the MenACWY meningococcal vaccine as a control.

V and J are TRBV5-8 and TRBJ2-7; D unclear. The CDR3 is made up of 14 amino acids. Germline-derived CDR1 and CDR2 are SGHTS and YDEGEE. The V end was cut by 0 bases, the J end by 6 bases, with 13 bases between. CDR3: CASSLGNSLGEQYF. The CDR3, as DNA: TGTGCCAGCAGCTTGGGTAACAGCTTGGGCGAGCAGTACTTC.

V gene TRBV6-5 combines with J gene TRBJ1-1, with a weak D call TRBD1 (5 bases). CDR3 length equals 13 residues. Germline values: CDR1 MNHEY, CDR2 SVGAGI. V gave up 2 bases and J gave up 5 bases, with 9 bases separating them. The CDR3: CASSYVGGTEAFF. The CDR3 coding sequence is TGTGCCAGCAGTTACGTCGGGGGTACTGAAGCTTTCTTT.

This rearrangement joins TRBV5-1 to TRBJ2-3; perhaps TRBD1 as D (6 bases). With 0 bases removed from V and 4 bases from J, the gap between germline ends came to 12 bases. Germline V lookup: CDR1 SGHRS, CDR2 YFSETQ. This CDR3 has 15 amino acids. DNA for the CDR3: TGCGCCAGCAGCTTGGGAGGGGGTGAGGCAGATACGCAGTATTTT. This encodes CASSLGGGEADTQYF.

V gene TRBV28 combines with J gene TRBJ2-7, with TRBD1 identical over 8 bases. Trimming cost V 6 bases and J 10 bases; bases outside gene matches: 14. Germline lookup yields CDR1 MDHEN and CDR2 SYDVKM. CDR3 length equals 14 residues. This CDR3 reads CASSSPGTGFIQYF. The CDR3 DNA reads TGTGCCAGCAGCAGTCCCGGGACAGGTTTTATACAGTACTTC.

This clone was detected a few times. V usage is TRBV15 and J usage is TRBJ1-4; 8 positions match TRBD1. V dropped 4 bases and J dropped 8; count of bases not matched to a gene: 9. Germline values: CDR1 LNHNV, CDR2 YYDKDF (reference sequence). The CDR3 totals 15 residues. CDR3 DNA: TGTGCCACCAGCACAAGACAGGGGTTACGGGAAAAACTGTTTTTT. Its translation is CATSTRQGLREKLFF.

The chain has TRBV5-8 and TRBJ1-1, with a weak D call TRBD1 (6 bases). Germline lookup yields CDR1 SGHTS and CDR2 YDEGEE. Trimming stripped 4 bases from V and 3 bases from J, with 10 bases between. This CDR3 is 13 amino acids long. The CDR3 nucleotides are TGTGCCAGCAGCCCGTACAGGGACACTGAAGCTTTCTTT. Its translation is CASSPYRDTEAFF.

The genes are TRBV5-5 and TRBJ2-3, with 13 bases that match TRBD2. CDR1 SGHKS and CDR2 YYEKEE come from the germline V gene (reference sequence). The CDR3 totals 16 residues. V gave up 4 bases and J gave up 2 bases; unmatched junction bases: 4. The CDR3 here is CASSTGLAGVTDTQYF. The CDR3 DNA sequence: TGTGCCAGCAGCACCGGACTAGCGGGGGTCACAGATACGCAGTATTTT. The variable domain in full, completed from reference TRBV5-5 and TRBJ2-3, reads DAGVTQSPTHLIKTRGQQVTLRCSPISGHKSVSWYQQVLGQGPQFIFQYYEKEERGRGNFPDRFSARQFPNYSSELNVNALLLGDSALYLCASSTGLAGVTDTQYFGPGTRLTVL.

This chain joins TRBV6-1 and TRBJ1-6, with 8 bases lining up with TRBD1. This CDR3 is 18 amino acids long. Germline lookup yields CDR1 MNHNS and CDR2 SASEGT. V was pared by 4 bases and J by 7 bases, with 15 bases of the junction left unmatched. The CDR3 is CASSVPGQASSWNSPLHF. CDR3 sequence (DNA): TGTGCCAGCAGTGTTCCGGGACAGGCTTCTTCTTGGAATTCACCCCTCCACTTT.

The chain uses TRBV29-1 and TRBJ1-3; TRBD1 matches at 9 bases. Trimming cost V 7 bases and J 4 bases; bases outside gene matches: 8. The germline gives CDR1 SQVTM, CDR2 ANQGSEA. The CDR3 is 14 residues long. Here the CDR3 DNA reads TGCAGCGGCGGGACAGGGCCTCTCGGAAACACCATATATTTT. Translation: CSGGTGPLGNTIYF.

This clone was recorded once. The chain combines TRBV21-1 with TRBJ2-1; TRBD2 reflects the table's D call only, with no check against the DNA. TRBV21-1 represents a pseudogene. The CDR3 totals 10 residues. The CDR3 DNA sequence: TGTGCCCTGCGGCTAAATGAGCAGTTCTTC. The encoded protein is CALRLNEQFF.

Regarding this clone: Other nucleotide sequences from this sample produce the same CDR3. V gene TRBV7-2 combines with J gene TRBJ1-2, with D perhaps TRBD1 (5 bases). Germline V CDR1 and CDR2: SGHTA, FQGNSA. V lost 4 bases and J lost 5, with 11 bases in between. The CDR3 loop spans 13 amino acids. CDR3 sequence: CASSSLTAYGYTF. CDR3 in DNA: TGTGCCAGCAGCTCGCTGACAGCGTATGGCTACACCTTC.

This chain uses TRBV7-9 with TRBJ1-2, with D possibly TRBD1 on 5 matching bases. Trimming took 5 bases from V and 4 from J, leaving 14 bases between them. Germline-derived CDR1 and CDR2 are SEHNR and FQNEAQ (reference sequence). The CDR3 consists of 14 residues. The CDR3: CASSPGYGAYGYTF. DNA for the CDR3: TGTGCCAGCAGCCCTGGATACGGGGCCTATGGCTACACCTTC.

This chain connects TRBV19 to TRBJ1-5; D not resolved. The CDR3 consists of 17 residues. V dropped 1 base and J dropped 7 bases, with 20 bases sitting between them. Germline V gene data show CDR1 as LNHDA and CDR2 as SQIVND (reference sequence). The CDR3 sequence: CASSIGRLPSSPQPQHF. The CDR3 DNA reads TGTGCCAGTAGTATAGGTCGGCTGCCCTCCAGCCCCCAGCCCCAGCATTTT.

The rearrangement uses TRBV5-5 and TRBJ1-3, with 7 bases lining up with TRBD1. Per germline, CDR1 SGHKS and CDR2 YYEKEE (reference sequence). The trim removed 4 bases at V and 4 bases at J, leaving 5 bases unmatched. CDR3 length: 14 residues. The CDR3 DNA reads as TGTGCCAGCAGCGACAGGGATCCCGGAAACACCATATATTTT. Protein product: CASSDRDPGNTIYF.

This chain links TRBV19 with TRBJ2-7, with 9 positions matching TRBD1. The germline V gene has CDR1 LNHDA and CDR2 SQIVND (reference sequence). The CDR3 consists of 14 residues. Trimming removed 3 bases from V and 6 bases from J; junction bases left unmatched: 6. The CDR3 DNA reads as TGTGCCAGTAGTATCGGACTGGACAGGGGCGAGCAGTACTTC. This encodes CASSIGLDRGEQYF.

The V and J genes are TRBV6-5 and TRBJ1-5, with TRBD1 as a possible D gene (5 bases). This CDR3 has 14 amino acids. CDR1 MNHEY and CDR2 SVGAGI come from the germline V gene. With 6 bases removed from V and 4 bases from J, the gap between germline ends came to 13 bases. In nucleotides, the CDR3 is TGTGCCAGCAGGATTTCGGACATAAATCAGCCCCAGCATTTT. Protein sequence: CASRISDINQPQHF.